The rows below give T cell receptor beta chains drawn from one sample of a study of TIL therapy for anti-PD-1-resistant metastatic lung cancer. Assay: immunoSEQ multiplex PCR; the TCRdb copy retains only in-frame clones and omits some. The sample yields around 50,000 clones, around four fifths seen once. The source was blood, collected at baseline. These receptors all stem from a person aged 25-80 years with non-small cell lung cancer. Both conserved end residues are part of each CDR3. The order of the fields is CDR3 DNA, CDR3 protein, clone size, D gene, V gene, J gene, CDR3 length. A D gene is named only where the DNA matches it firmly. Not all rows give a size; the values are once, few, many and, for expanded clones, a class.

cdr3_nt: TGTGCCAGCAGCCTACCGGGGGCCTACGAGCAGTACTTC
cdr3_aa: CASSLPGAYEQYF
clone_size: NA
d_call: NA
v_call: TRBV11-2
j_call: TRBJ2-7
cdr3_length: 13

cdr3_nt: TGTGCCAGCAGCCCAGCGACTAGCGGAGGGGATACGCAGTATTTT
cdr3_aa: CASSPATSGGDTQYF
clone_size: once
d_call: TRBD2
v_call: TRBV7-2
j_call: TRBJ2-3
cdr3_length: 15

cdr3_nt: TGTGCCAGCACACACCCCAGGAGCCTGAACACTGAAGCTTTCTTT
cdr3_aa: CASTHPRSLNTEAFF
clone_size: few
d_call: NA
v_call: TRBV2
j_call: TRBJ1-1
cdr3_length: 15

cdr3_nt: TGTGCCAGCAGTGAAGTGTGGCTAGCCGGAGGAAAGGGTACGCAGTATTTT
cdr3_aa: CASSEVWLAGGKGTQYF
clone_size: once
d_call: NA
v_call: TRBV6-1
j_call: TRBJ2-3
cdr3_length: 17

cdr3_nt: TGTGCCAGCAGTACCCAAGGAGTTGGAGGGGTAGAGCTGTTTTTT
cdr3_aa: CASSTQGVGGVELFF
clone_size: NA
d_call: NA
v_call: TRBV2
j_call: TRBJ1-4
cdr3_length: 15

cdr3_nt: TGTGCCAGCAGCTCATCCGGGACAGGGGGCCACGAGCAGTACTTC
cdr3_aa: CASSSSGTGGHEQYF
clone_size: NA
d_call: TRBD1
v_call: TRBV28
j_call: TRBJ2-7
cdr3_length: 15

cdr3_nt: TGCGCCAGCAGTGCTAGGGGAAACACTGAAGCTTTCTTT
cdr3_aa: CASSARGNTEAFF
clone_size: NA
d_call: NA
v_call: TRBV10-1
j_call: TRBJ1-1
cdr3_length: 13

cdr3_nt: TGTGCCAGCAGTTCCCTCTTGGGGCGGAACTATGGCTACACCTTC
cdr3_aa: CASSSLLGRNYGYTF
clone_size: once
d_call: NA
v_call: TRBV28
j_call: TRBJ1-2
cdr3_length: 15

cdr3_nt: TGTGCCAGCAGCTCCCCGACTAGCGCTACGGTAGATACGCAGTATTTT
cdr3_aa: CASSSPTSATVDTQYF
clone_size: NA
d_call: TRBD2
v_call: TRBV7-9
j_call: TRBJ2-3
cdr3_length: 16

cdr3_nt: TGTGCCAGCAGCCGTGATCGGCGGGGGGGCCATGAGCAGTTCTTC
cdr3_aa: CASSRDRRGGHEQFF
clone_size: NA
d_call: TRBD2
v_call: TRBV7-8
j_call: TRBJ2-1
cdr3_length: 15

cdr3_nt: TGTGCCAGCAGCCCCCGCGGACAGGGTCAGGATACCGGGGAGCTGTTTTTT
cdr3_aa: CASSPRGQGQDTGELFF
clone_size: NA
d_call: TRBD1
v_call: TRBV9
j_call: TRBJ2-2
cdr3_length: 17

cdr3_nt: TGTGCCAGCTGGTCGATAGCGGCCACCTACAATGAGCAGTTCTTC
cdr3_aa: CASWSIAATYNEQFF
clone_size: NA
d_call: NA
v_call: TRBV6-5
j_call: TRBJ2-1
cdr3_length: 15

cdr3_nt: TGTGCCAGCAGTCGGACCTCCGGTAACTACGAGCAGTACTTC
cdr3_aa: CASSRTSGNYEQYF
clone_size: NA
d_call: NA
v_call: TRBV28
j_call: TRBJ2-7
cdr3_length: 14